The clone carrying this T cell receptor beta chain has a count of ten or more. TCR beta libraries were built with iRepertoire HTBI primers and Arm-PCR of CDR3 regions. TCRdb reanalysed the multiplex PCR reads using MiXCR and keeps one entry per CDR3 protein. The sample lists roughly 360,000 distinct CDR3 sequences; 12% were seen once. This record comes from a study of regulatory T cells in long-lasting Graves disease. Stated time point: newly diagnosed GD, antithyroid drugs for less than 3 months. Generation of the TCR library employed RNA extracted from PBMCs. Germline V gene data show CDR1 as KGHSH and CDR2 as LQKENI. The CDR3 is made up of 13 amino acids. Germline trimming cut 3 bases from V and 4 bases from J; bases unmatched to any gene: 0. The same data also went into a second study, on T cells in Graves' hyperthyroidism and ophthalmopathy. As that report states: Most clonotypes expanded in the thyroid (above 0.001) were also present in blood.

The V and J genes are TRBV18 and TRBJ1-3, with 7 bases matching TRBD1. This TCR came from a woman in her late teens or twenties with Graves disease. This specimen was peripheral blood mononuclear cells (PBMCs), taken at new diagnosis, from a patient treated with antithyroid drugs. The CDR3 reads CASSPGQGNTIYF. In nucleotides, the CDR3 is TGTGCCAGCTCACCGGGACAGGGAAACACCATATATTTT.